Following are 21 T cell receptor beta chains from one sample sequenced in a study of OX40 agonist ivuxolimab in advanced cancers. Sequencing was performed with immunoSEQ multiplex PCR; in TCRdb, only in-frame clones are kept and a portion is missing. The repertoire holds 70,000 to 95,000 clones, 80% to 85% seen once, with 0.95% to 1.3% in the top ten. This specimen was CD4+ or CD8+ T cells sorted from blood, taken in a trial of the OX40 agonist ivuxolimab. The receptors were sampled from an adult with an advanced solid tumor such as melanoma, head and neck, liver or kidney cancer.

This clone was counted a single time. J is TRBJ2-7 and V is TRBV5-6; D may be TRBD2 (5 bases). The germline V and J ends were trimmed by 0 bases and 13 bases, with 14 bases remaining between them. The CDR3 sequence is 12 residues long. In germline, CDR1 is SGHDT, CDR2 YYEEEE. CDR3 sequence: CASSLASGSQYV. The CDR3 DNA sequence: TGTGCCAGCAGCTTGGCTTCGGGGAGCCAATACGTC.

The chain links TRBV2 to TRBJ1-1; possible D gene TRBD1, 5 bases. Looked up from germline, CDR1 is SNHLY and CDR2 is FYNNEI. V was cut by 6 bases and J by 7 bases, with 9 bases left in between. This CDR3 spans 11 amino acids. In DNA, the CDR3 is TGTGCCAGCAGGGTGGGGGTTGAAGCTTTCTTT. Protein product: CASRVGVEAFF.

The chain uses TRBV28 and TRBJ2-6, with 7 bases matching TRBD1. The J segment lost 2 bases and the V segment lost 5 bases, leaving 0 bases of the junction unmatched. This CDR3 is 14 amino acids long. Germline CDR1 MDHEN, CDR2 SYDVKM. The CDR3 loop reads CASSDRAGANVLTF. DNA for the CDR3: TGTGCCAGCAGTGACAGGGCTGGGGCCAACGTCCTGACTTTC.

The gene calls are TRBV19 and TRBJ1-5; the D gene is possibly TRBD1 (6 bases). CDR3 size: 16 residues. The ends were cut back, 4 bases at V and 6 bases at J, with 19 bases in the middle. Germline-derived CDR1 and CDR2 are LNHDA and SQIVND (reference sequence). CDR3 loop: CASSRGIGGLGQPQHF. The CDR3 DNA reads as TGTGCCAGTAGTAGGGGTATCGGGGGGCTGGGTCAGCCCCAGCATTTT.

The chain links TRBV6-5 to TRBJ1-2; maybe TRBD1 (6 bases). This CDR3 is built from 14 residues. Germline values: CDR1 MNHEY, CDR2 SVGAGI. V gave up 6 bases and J gave up 2 bases, with 13 bases separating them. The CDR3 spells CASRRTEQNYGYTF. CDR3 coding DNA: TGTGCCAGCAGGAGGACAGAGCAAAACTATGGCTACACCTTC.

The CDR3 DNA sequence: TGTGCCAGCAGCGTAGTAGGGATAGGGGAGCAGTACTTC. The encoded protein is CASSVVGIGEQYF. The chain combines TRBV9 with TRBJ2-7, with D hard to call. Trimming removed 0 bases from V and 7 bases from J, with 11 bases in between. The CDR3 length is 13 residues. Germline lookup yields CDR1 SGDLS and CDR2 YYNGEE.

The rearrangement links TRBV9 to TRBJ1-4; a possible D gene is TRBD1 (6 bases). Germline CDR1 is SGDLS and CDR2 is YYNGEE. V was pared by 2 bases and J by 7 bases, with 15 bases between. This CDR3 spans 15 amino acids. The CDR3: CASSVTTGESEKLFF. CDR3 DNA: TGTGCCAGCAGCGTGACGACAGGAGAGAGTGAAAAACTGTTTTTT.

The CDR3 region has the DNA TGTGCCAGCAGTTTAAAGGGTAGGAATTCACCCCTCCACTTT. Translation: CASSLKGRNSPLHF. The V gene is TRBV27, the J gene TRBJ1-6; no clear D. Germline CDR1 is MNHEY and CDR2 is SMNVEV (reference sequence). The germline V and J ends were trimmed by 2 bases and 7 bases, with 9 bases remaining between them. The CDR3 sequence is 14 residues long.

The chain couples TRBV19 to TRBJ2-1; possibly TRBD1 for D (7 bases). Deletions cut 5 bases from V and 3 bases from J, with 17 bases between. This CDR3 has 16 amino acids. Germline CDR1 LNHDA, CDR2 SQIVND (reference sequence). The CDR3 loop is CASSPVGQGGYNEQFF. The CDR3 DNA reads as TGTGCCAGTAGTCCAGTCGGTCAGGGGGGCTACAATGAGCAGTTCTTC. Drawing the rest from reference TRBV19 and TRBJ2-1, the complete variable domain is DGGITQSPKYLFRKEGQNVTLSCEQNLNHDAMYWYRQDPGQGLRLIYYSQIVNDFQKGDIAEGYSVSREKKESFPLTVTSAQKNPTAFYLCASSPVGQGGYNEQFFGPGTRLTVL.

The gene calls are TRBV4-3 and TRBJ1-2; TRBD1 matches at 10 bases. The V gene's germline CDR1 is LGHNA and CDR2 YSLEER. CDR3 length: 14 residues. V trimming: 7 bases; J trimming: 7 bases; junction bases outside the gene matches: 9. The chain's CDR3 is CASTQDRGRGGYTF. CDR3 DNA sequence: TGCGCCAGCACTCAAGACAGGGGGCGTGGTGGCTACACCTTC.

This rearrangement joins TRBV30 to TRBJ2-2; D gene unclear. The CDR3 loop spans 16 amino acids. The germline gives CDR1 GTSNPN, CDR2 SVGIG (reference sequence). Trimming cost V 2 bases and J 1 base, with 14 bases left between them. The CDR3 nucleotides read TGTGCCTGGAGTCACCTCGGAGCCCGGAACACCGGGGAGCTGTTTTTT. Amino acid sequence: CAWSHLGARNTGELFF.

The chain combines TRBV5-6 with TRBJ1-2; tentative D call: TRBD1 (6 bases). The ends were cut back, 0 bases at V and 9 bases at J, with 12 bases in the middle. Germline CDR1 and CDR2: SGHDT and YYEEEE. The CDR3 is made up of 13 amino acids. The CDR3 is CASSLEGQQSYTF. The CDR3 region has the DNA TGTGCCAGCAGCTTGGAAGGACAGCAGAGCTACACCTTC.

This rearrangement joins TRBV11-2 to TRBJ2-5; D uncertain. Germline V lookup: CDR1 SGHAT, CDR2 FQNNGV. The V and J ends lost 3 bases and 5 bases respectively, with 7 bases between them. This CDR3 is 12 amino acids long. This CDR3 is CASSFLRETQYF. The CDR3 DNA follows: TGTGCCAGCAGCTTCCTCCGGGAGACCCAGTACTTC.

This chain uses TRBV19 with TRBJ2-3, with TRBD1 matching 7 bases. The CDR3 is made up of 14 amino acids. V lost 4 bases, J lost 2 bases, and 3 bases stayed unmatched. Germline V gene sequence: CDR1 LNHDA, CDR2 SQIVND (reference sequence). The CDR3 reads CASSKGATTDTQYF. In nucleotides, the CDR3 is TGTGCCAGTAGTAAGGGGGCGACCACAGATACGCAGTATTTT.

This chain joins TRBV27 and TRBJ1-2; TRBD1 agrees at 9 bases. Germline lookup yields CDR1 MNHEY and CDR2 SMNVEV (reference sequence). After removal of 5 bases from V and 8 bases from J, the junction contained 6 bases not matched to a gene. CDR3 length equals 13 residues. CDR3 protein: CASSPQGAWGYTF. In nucleotides, the CDR3 is TGTGCCAGCAGTCCACAGGGGGCTTGGGGCTACACCTTC.

V gene TRBV7-2 combines with J gene TRBJ1-5, with a weak D call TRBD1 (5 bases). Germline V gene sequence: CDR1 SGHTA, CDR2 FQGNSA. The CDR3 runs 16 residues. Deletions cut 5 bases from V and 5 bases from J, with 19 bases between. The CDR3 is CASSLQSDKPYQPQHF. The CDR3 coding sequence is TGTGCCAGCAGCCTACAGTCGGACAAACCCTATCAGCCCCAGCATTTT.

V and J are TRBV6-1 and TRBJ2-7; TRBD2 aligns across 8 bases. The ends lost 6 bases at V and 4 bases at J; junction bases unmatched: 8. The germline V gene has CDR1 MNHNS and CDR2 SASEGT. This CDR3 has 14 residues. For the CDR3, the DNA is TGTGCCAGCAGACGAGCCGGGGGGGGTTACGAGCAGTACGTC. Protein: CASRRAGGGYEQYV.

This rearrangement joins TRBV5-1 to TRBJ2-5; the match to TRBD1 covers 7 bases. The germline V gene has CDR1 SGHRS and CDR2 YFSETQ. With 0 bases clipped from V and 0 bases from J, the junction kept 5 bases outside the gene matches. The CDR3 has 16 residues. The CDR3 coding sequence is TGCGCCAGCAGCTTGGGTGGAACAGGGGACCAAGAGACCCAGTACTTC. This encodes CASSLGGTGDQETQYF.

V is TRBV10-3 and J is TRBJ2-5; TRBD2 matches at 9 bases. The V gene end was trimmed by 11 bases and the J gene end by 0 bases; junction bases not matched to a gene: 7. CDR3 length: 14 amino acids. Germline V gives CDR1 ENHRY, CDR2 SYGVKD. The CDR3 DNA reads as TGTGCCGTCTCTAGCGGGGCTAACCAAGAGACCCAGTACTTC. Translating it yields CAVSSGANQETQYF.

V is TRBV6-5 and J is TRBJ1-6, with TRBD1 matching over 11 bases. V was clipped by 6 bases and J by 13 bases; unmatched bases: 8. Germline assignment: CDR1 MNHEY and CDR2 SVGAGI. The CDR3 extends over 14 amino acids. The CDR3: CASSDRTGGRPLHF. CDR3 bases: TGTGCCAGCAGCGACAGGACAGGGGGCAGGCCCCTCCACTTT.

The CDR3 loop reads CASSLVANGYTF. CDR3 nucleotides: TGTGCCAGCAGCTTAGTTGCTAATGGCTACACCTTC. The chain combines TRBV7-9 with TRBJ1-2, with D hard to call. This CDR3 has 12 residues. Germline V gives CDR1 SEHNR, CDR2 FQNEAQ (reference sequence). V was trimmed by 1 base and J by 6 bases, leaving 6 bases between them.